This section outlines one T cell receptor beta chain sequence together with its context. This entry is derived from a study of T cell changes during pregnancy in multiple sclerosis. Libraries were prepared by immunoSEQ multiplex PCR; TCRdb keeps only in-frame clonotypes and omits some of them. The sample yields 50,000 to 65,000 clones, 96% seen once. CDR1 is SGHTA and CDR2 is FQGNSA in the germline V gene. The CDR3 is 14 amino acids. V lost 0 bases and J 5 bases, leaving 10 bases between the germline ends. V gene TRBV7-2 combines with J gene TRBJ2-5; perhaps TRBD1 as D (5 bases). Sequenced here: CD8+ T cells from peripheral blood mononuclear cells, sampled after pregnancy. The sequence was collected from a female donor with multiple sclerosis, enrolled in a pregnancy study. CDR3: CASSLAHRGETQYF. The CDR3 DNA reads as TGTGCCAGCAGCTTAGCTCATAGGGGTGAGACCCAGTACTTC.